The 25 T cell receptor beta chains below come from one sample, sequenced in a study of control samples from healthy donors and cancer patients. The protocol was immunoSEQ multiplex PCR, while the TCRdb copy is restricted to in-frame clones and leaves out a portion. Of some 130,000 clones listed, 90% to 95% are singletons. Input material: PBMCs. These receptors all come from a man aged 45 to 65 with head and neck cancer.

J is TRBJ1-5 and V is TRBV7-8; 7 bases line up with TRBD1. The CDR3 is made up of 15 amino acids. Losses at the gene ends were 2 bases for V and 7 bases for J; bases not matched to a gene: 8. Germline CDR1 is SGHVS and CDR2 is FQNEAQ. The CDR3 DNA is TGTGCCAGCAGCTTACTTAGACAGGGACGCCAGCCCCAGCATTTT. Translation: CASSLLRQGRQPQHF.

The V gene is TRBV29-1, the J gene TRBJ2-3; the D is unclear. Germline assignment: CDR1 SQVTM and CDR2 ANQGSEA. CDR3 size: 13 residues. Deletions cut 4 bases from V and 2 bases from J, with 10 bases between. CDR3 sequence: CSVGGDTTDTQYF. CDR3 nucleotides: TGCAGCGTTGGTGGGGATACCACAGATACGCAGTATTTT.

The gene calls are TRBV30 and TRBJ2-1; D call uncertain. This CDR3 has 12 residues. The V end lost 5 bases, the J end lost 7 bases, and 12 bases lay between the germline ends. Germline CDR1 GTSNPN, CDR2 SVGIG (reference sequence). The CDR3 is CAWLSEKNEQFF. In DNA form, the CDR3 reads TGTGCCTGGCTCTCAGAAAAAAATGAGCAGTTCTTC.

The gene calls are TRBV18 and TRBJ2-3; tentatively, D is TRBD2 (6 bases). Per germline, CDR1 KGHSH and CDR2 LQKENI. The CDR3 extends over 12 amino acids. With 3 bases removed from V and 11 bases from J, the gap between germline ends came to 12 bases. CDR3 DNA sequence: TGTGCCAGCTCACCGGCCGGGACTCAGCAGTATTTT. Encoded protein: CASSPAGTQQYF.

This clone occurred once. It is likely a read error, because the conserved phenylalanine at the end of the CDR3 is missing. The DNA is left out, because the CDR3 cannot be placed on it with certainty; the CDR3 is given as TCRdb lists it. The chain is built from TRBV7-8 and TRBJ2-7; no DNA check was done on the table's D call, TRBD2. The CDR3 spans 13 residues, counting both ends. Germline CDR1 and CDR2: SGHVS and FQNEAQ. CDR3 loop: CASSFSQGTEFFL.

This chain joins TRBV13 and TRBJ1-3; a weak D match, TRBD1 (6 bases). The CDR3 has 17 residues. Germline loops: CDR1 PRHDT, CDR2 FYEKMQ (reference sequence). The germline V and J ends were trimmed by 8 bases and 1 base, with 21 bases remaining between them. Written as DNA, the CDR3 is TGTGCCAGCTCTCGGACAGTCAGGGATAAGTCTGGAAACACCATATATTTT. Residues: CASSRTVRDKSGNTIYF.

The chain has TRBV6-1 and TRBJ1-2; no clear D. The ends were cut back, 2 bases at V and 5 bases at J, with 9 bases in the middle. CDR1 and CDR2 from the germline V gene are MNHNS and SASEGT. The CDR3 contains 13 residues. CDR3: CASSERRGYGYTF. DNA of the CDR3: TGTGCCAGCAGTGAACGACGGGGATATGGCTACACCTTC.

This clone was seen a single time. V and J are TRBV18 and TRBJ1-3; the D is unclear. Germline assignment: CDR1 KGHSH and CDR2 LQKENI. The CDR3 sequence is 14 residues long. The V end was cut by 3 bases, the J end by 4 bases, with 10 bases between. The CDR3 loop is CASSPDTAGNTIYF. For the CDR3, the DNA is TGTGCCAGCTCACCCGACACAGCGGGAAACACCATATATTTT.

CDR3: CASSQDEGQGYEQFF. As DNA, the CDR3 is TGTGCCAGCAGCCAAGATGAGGGACAGGGCTATGAGCAGTTCTTC. V is TRBV4-2 and J is TRBJ2-1; 9 nucleotides align to TRBD1. There are 15 residues in the CDR3. Germline V CDR1 and CDR2: LGHNA, YNFKEQ. Trimming at V came to 0 bases and at J to 8 bases, leaving 5 bases not matched to a gene.

A note on this clone: Because the CDR3's place on the DNA is in doubt, the DNA is left out and the CDR3 is given as listed by TCRdb. The rearrangement links TRBV15 to TRBJ1-2. The CDR3 region is 15 residues in length, termini included. Germline CDR1 is LNHNV and CDR2 is YYDKDF (reference sequence). The CDR3 spells CATSILGIRNYGYTF.

The V gene is TRBV30, the J gene TRBJ1-1; the D gene is possibly TRBD1 (5 bases). The CDR3 has 13 residues. Germline assignment: CDR1 GTSNPN and CDR2 SVGIG (reference sequence). V lost 0 bases and J lost 4, with 9 bases in between. This CDR3 reads CAWSVRDGTEAFF. The DNA of the CDR3 is TGTGCCTGGAGTGTCCGGGACGGCACTGAAGCTTTCTTT.

The chain employs TRBV7-2 and TRBJ1-1; 8 bases are a match to TRBD1. The CDR3 consists of 16 residues. Losses at the gene ends were 1 base for V and 4 bases for J; bases not matched to a gene: 8. CDR1 and CDR2 from the germline V gene are SGHTA and FQGNSA. The CDR3, as DNA: TGTGCCAGCAGCTTAGTCGCAGGGGGCCGAGGCACTGAAGCTTTCTTT. Translated, it gives CASSLVAGGRGTEAFF.

This chain links TRBV6-5 with TRBJ1-2, with 11 bases lining up with TRBD1. V lost 4 bases, J lost 6 bases, and 7 bases stayed unmatched. The CDR3 is 15 residues long. Germline lookup yields CDR1 MNHEY and CDR2 SVGAGI. CDR3 region: CASSLLGTGGNGYTF. The CDR3 nucleotides read TGTGCCAGCAGTTTACTCGGGACAGGGGGTAATGGCTACACCTTC.

The chain links TRBV27 to TRBJ2-7, with 8 bases identical to TRBD1. Germline-derived CDR1 and CDR2 are MNHEY and SMNVEV (reference sequence). This CDR3 is 14 amino acids long. Germline trimming cut 0 bases from V and 7 bases from J; bases unmatched to any gene: 5. CDR3 coding DNA: TGTGCCAGCAGTTTATCGATCACAGGGGGAGAGCAGTACTTC. This gives the protein CASSLSITGGEQYF.

This clone was picked up one time. This rearrangement joins TRBV7-2 to TRBJ2-3; 8 positions agree with TRBD2. Trimming removed 5 bases from V and 5 bases from J; junction bases left unmatched: 3. The CDR3 sequence is 13 residues long. The germline CDR1 and CDR2 sequences are SGHTA and FQGNSA. The CDR3 spells CASSLGTRDTQYF. The DNA of the CDR3 is TGTGCCAGCAGCCTCGGGACTAGAGATACGCAGTATTTT.

The chain is built from TRBV6-4 and TRBJ2-1, with 10 bases aligning to TRBD2. V lost 1 base and J lost 10; bases outside the gene matches: 7. This CDR3 has 15 amino acids. Germline V gene sequence: CDR1 MRHNA, CDR2 SNTAGT. CDR3 sequence: CASSDWTSGTKEQFF. In nucleotides, the CDR3 is TGTGCCAGCAGTGACTGGACTAGCGGCACCAAGGAGCAGTTCTTC.

The chain employs TRBV7-9 and TRBJ1-4, with D maybe TRBD1 (6 bases). From germline, CDR1 is SEHNR and CDR2 FQNEAQ (reference sequence). V was shortened by 5 bases and J by 2 bases, with 12 bases between the two germline ends. The CDR3 runs 15 residues. Here the CDR3 DNA reads TGTGCCAGCAGCCAGTGGGGGGCTACTAATGAAAAACTGTTTTTT. Protein product: CASSQWGATNEKLFF.

The chain uses TRBV9 and TRBJ1-4; no clear D. Looked up from germline, CDR1 is SGDLS and CDR2 is YYNGEE. The CDR3 is 17 residues long. The germline V and J ends were trimmed by 0 bases and 0 bases, with 12 bases remaining between them. The CDR3 bases are TGTGCCAGCAGCGTAGGTGGATCGCACGCAACTAATGAAAAACTGTTTTTT. Amino acids: CASSVGGSHATNEKLFF.

The V call is TRBV6-2 or TRBV6-3, the J call TRBJ2-1; D may correspond to TRBD1 or TRBD2 (6 bases each). V was clipped by 4 bases and J by 10 bases, with 17 bases between them. Germline values: CDR1 MNHEY, CDR2 SVGEGT. CDR3 length equals 14 residues. CDR3 DNA sequence: TGTGCCAGCAGTTCTCCCGGGGGCCAAAGCGAGCAGTTCTTC. Translation: CASSSPGGQSEQFF.

The chain is built from TRBV6-5 and TRBJ1-1; weak D call: TRBD1 (6 bases). From germline, CDR1 is MNHEY and CDR2 SVGAGI. The CDR3 consists of 14 residues. V was pared by 5 bases and J by 0 bases, with 10 bases between. CDR3 nucleotide sequence: TGTGCCAGCAGTCGGGACACAATGAACACTGAAGCTTTCTTT. Translating it yields CASSRDTMNTEAFF.

The rearrangement links TRBV7-2 to TRBJ2-7; D is ambiguous. Trimming removed 5 bases from V and 3 bases from J, with 14 bases in between. This CDR3 has 14 residues. CDR1 and CDR2 from the germline V gene are SGHTA and FQGNSA. CDR3 protein: CASSPIRADYEQYF. CDR3 nucleotides: TGTGCCAGCAGCCCAATCCGGGCGGACTACGAGCAGTACTTC. The whole variable domain, filled in from reference TRBV7-2 and TRBJ2-7, reads GAGVSQSPSNKVTEKGKDVELRCDPISGHTALYWYRQSLGQGLEFLIYFQGNSAPDKSGLPSDRFSAERTGGSVSTLTIQRTQQEDSAVYLCASSPIRADYEQYFGPGTRLTVT.

The genes are TRBV30 and TRBJ2-5; 7 nucleotides align to TRBD1. Looked up from germline, CDR1 is GTSNPN and CDR2 is SVGIG (reference sequence). The V gene end was trimmed by 0 bases and the J gene end by 5 bases; junction bases not matched to a gene: 12. The CDR3 contains 16 residues. The CDR3 nucleotides read TGTGCCTGGAGTGTACAAGGGGGCGCTCGCCTCGAGACCCAGTACTTC. Its translation: CAWSVQGGARLETQYF.

CDR3 sequence reads: CASSLWEGREQFF. DNA of the CDR3: TGTGCCAGCAGTTTATGGGAGGGTCGGGAGCAGTTCTTC. The chain uses TRBV28 and TRBJ2-1; perhaps TRBD2 as D (6 bases). The V gene lost 0 bases and the J gene lost 10 bases, with 10 bases spanning the gap. This CDR3 region has 13 residues. Per the germline V gene, CDR1 is MDHEN and CDR2 is SYDVKM.

The gene calls are TRBV9 and TRBJ2-3; unclear D gene. The V gene's germline CDR1 is SGDLS and CDR2 YYNGEE. The length of the CDR3 is 14 residues. V lost 2 bases, J lost 0 bases, and 7 bases lay in between. The CDR3 sequence is CASSVRPSTDTQYF. The CDR3 DNA reads as TGTGCCAGCAGCGTTAGACCAAGCACAGATACGCAGTATTTT.

The V and J genes are TRBV12-3 or TRBV12-4 and TRBJ2-5, with 7 nucleotides matching TRBD1. There are 13 residues in the CDR3. The J segment lost 3 bases and the V segment lost 6 bases, leaving 4 bases of the junction unmatched. CDR3 nucleotides: TGTGCCAGCAGGCCCCAGGGGGAAGAGACCCAGTACTTC. This sequence encodes CASRPQGEETQYF.